This T cell receptor (beta chain) was found in a study of blood T cells in healthy people across ages. Study at large: Researchers report that template switching captured about one barcoded beta molecule per two T cells.

Sample-barcoded 5' priming and a J-beta primer mix drove a second PCR of about 7 to 11 cycles. TCRdb reprocessed the 5' RACE reads via MiXCR and lists one record per CDR3 protein. Counted here are 910,000 or so distinct CDR3 sequences, 51% occurring once; the ten biggest clones make up 20% to 25%. The sequence came from a woman aged 55-69 years in good health. Sequenced sample: blood.

CDR3 DNA: TGTGCCAGCAGTGTGTCTCGCCCTTACGAGCAGTACTTC. It yields the protein CASSVSRPYEQYF. The rearrangement links TRBV12-3 or TRBV12-4 to TRBJ2-5, with D unclear. The J call is doubtful: the DNA matches TRBJ2-7 better. This CDR3 has 13 residues.